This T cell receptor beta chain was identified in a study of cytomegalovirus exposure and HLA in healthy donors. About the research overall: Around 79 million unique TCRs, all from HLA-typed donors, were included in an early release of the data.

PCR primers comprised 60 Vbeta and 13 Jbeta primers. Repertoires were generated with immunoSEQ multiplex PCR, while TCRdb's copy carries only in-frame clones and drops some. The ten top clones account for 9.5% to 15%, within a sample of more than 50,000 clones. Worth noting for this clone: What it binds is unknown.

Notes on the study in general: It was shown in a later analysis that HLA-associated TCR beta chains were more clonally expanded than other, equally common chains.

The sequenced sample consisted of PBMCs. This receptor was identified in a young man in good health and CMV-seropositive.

The CDR3 DNA sequence: TGTGCCAGCAGACGGACTAGCGGGTACGAGCAGTACTTC. Amino acids: CASRRTSGYEQYF. The chain has TRBV27 and TRBJ2-7, with TRBD2 matching 11 bases. V lost 6 bases and J lost 4; bases outside the gene matches: 2. This CDR3 contains 13 residues. Germline-derived CDR1 and CDR2 are MNHEY and SMNVEV (reference sequence).